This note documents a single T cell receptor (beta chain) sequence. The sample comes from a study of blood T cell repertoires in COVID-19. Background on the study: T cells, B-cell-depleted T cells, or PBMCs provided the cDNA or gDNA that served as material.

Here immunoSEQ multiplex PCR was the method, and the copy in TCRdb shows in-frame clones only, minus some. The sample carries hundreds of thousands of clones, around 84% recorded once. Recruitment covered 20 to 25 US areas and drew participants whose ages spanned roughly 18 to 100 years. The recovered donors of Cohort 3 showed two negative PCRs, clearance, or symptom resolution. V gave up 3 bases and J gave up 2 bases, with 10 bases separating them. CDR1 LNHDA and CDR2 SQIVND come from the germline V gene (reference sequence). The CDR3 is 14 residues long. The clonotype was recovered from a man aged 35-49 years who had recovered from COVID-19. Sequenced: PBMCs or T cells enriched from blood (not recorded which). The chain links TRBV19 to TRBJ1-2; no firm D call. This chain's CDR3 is CASSIDTRNYGYTF. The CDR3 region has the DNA TGTGCCAGTAGTATCGATACGAGGAACTATGGCTACACCTTC.